This T cell receptor beta chain was identified during a study of neurological immune-mediated disorders. Findings and limits, study-wide: Among 34 multiple sclerosis patients, 18 had repertoires that phylogenetic grouping placed in one related-CDR3 cluster, a possible signature. The multiple sclerosis repertoire cluster was not associated with any clinical or MRI feature.

The CDR3 runs to 17 residues. V lost 1 base and J lost 2, with 15 bases in between. Germline V gene sequence: CDR1 LGHDT, CDR2 YNNKEL (reference sequence). TCRdb itself ran the 5' RACE reads through MiXCR, one entry per CDR3 protein. This sample has about 58,000 distinct CDR3 sequences, with around 3.6% found just once. This clonotype was recorded many times. What it recognizes is unknown. Sequenced material: PBMCs. V and J are TRBV3-1 and TRBJ2-1; no clear D. This receptor was identified in a man aged 25-40 years with multiple sclerosis. The CDR3 sequence is CASSQGRQGHPYNEQFF. In DNA, the CDR3 is TGTGCCAGCAGCCAAGGGCGGCAAGGGCACCCCTACAATGAGCAGTTCTTC.